This T cell receptor (beta chain) was retrieved from a study of cytomegalovirus exposure and HLA in healthy donors. Samples came from healthy bone marrow donors. Amplification used 60 Vbeta primers and 13 Jbeta primers. Using immunoSEQ multiplex PCR, the repertoire was profiled, and TCRdb retains in-frame clones only, with some absent. This table holds 230,000 or so clones, around 90% found once. V lost 6 bases to trimming and J lost 2 bases; unmatched junction nucleotides: 7. Germline values: CDR1 SNHLY, CDR2 FYNNEI. CDR3 length: 15 amino acids. As regards this clone: Distinct nucleotide sequences in the sample also encode this CDR3.

Sequencing used PBMCs. The sequence came from a girl under 10 years old in good health and CMV-seronegative. The V and J genes are TRBV2 and TRBJ2-7; the match to TRBD1 covers 10 bases. The CDR3 spells CASSVTGTGAYEQYF. CDR3 coding DNA: TGTGCCAGCAGCGTAACCGGGACAGGGGCCTACGAGCAGTACTTC.